The 20 T cell receptor beta chains below were found in one sample sequenced in a study of blood T cell repertoires in COVID-19. The method was immunoSEQ multiplex PCR; TCRdb's version includes in-frame clones alone and lacks a portion of them. The data hold some 200,000 clones, with 86% observed a single time. Sequences were obtained from peripheral blood. These receptors were taken from a woman in her fifties or sixties with COVID-19, enrolled during active disease.

This clone was recorded a few times. V and J are TRBV9 and TRBJ2-3, with TRBD2 matching 13 bases. The length of the CDR3 is 16 residues. V was pared by 3 bases and J by 4 bases, with 5 bases of the junction left unmatched. Germline V gene data show CDR1 as SGDLS and CDR2 as YYNGEE. This chain's CDR3 is CASSERTSGSSDTQYF. For the CDR3, the DNA is TGTGCCAGCAGCGAACGGACTAGCGGGAGTTCAGATACGCAGTATTTT.

This sequence joins TRBV7-9 and TRBJ1-5; D call uncertain. The germline gives CDR1 SEHNR, CDR2 FQNEAQ (reference sequence). This CDR3 spans 15 amino acids. Between the trimmed V and J ends, which lost 4 bases and 2 bases, there was a span of 12 bases. The CDR3 DNA follows: TGTGCCAGCAGCTCCGGAGGGCCCGGCAATCAGCCCCAGCATTTT. This codes for CASSSGGPGNQPQHF.

V and J are TRBV29-1 and TRBJ1-3; maybe TRBD1 (5 bases). CDR1 SQVTM and CDR2 ANQGSEA come from the germline V gene. V shed 4 bases and J shed 8 bases, with 18 bases lying between them. This CDR3 has 14 residues. CDR3: CSVGTGPRGDTIYF. The CDR3 nucleotides are TGCAGCGTTGGGACGGGCCCCCGGGGGGACACCATATATTTT.

The chain uses TRBV29-1 and TRBJ2-7; maybe TRBD1 (6 bases). Looked up from germline, CDR1 is SQVTM and CDR2 is ANQGSEA. The CDR3 runs to 13 residues. V lost 4 bases to trimming and J lost 2 bases, with 12 bases between them. CDR3 sequence (DNA): TGCAGCGTTGTGGGGGCAGCGACCTACGAGCAGTACTTC. The encoded protein is CSVVGAATYEQYF.

The DNA of the CDR3 is TGCAGCGTTGAAGGGGGGGTTTCCCCCGCTAATGAAAAACTGTTTTTT. This codes for CSVEGGVSPANEKLFF. This sequence joins TRBV29-1 and TRBJ1-4, with D maybe TRBD1 (5 bases). Between the trimmed V and J ends, which lost 1 base and 3 bases, there was a span of 15 bases. Germline assignment: CDR1 SQVTM and CDR2 ANQGSEA. The CDR3 runs 16 residues.

CDR3 bases: TGTGCCAGCAGTTTGCAAACTCTCTATGGCTACACCTTC. Encoded protein: CASSLQTLYGYTF. The chain joins TRBV28 to TRBJ1-2; D is undetermined. This CDR3 is 13 amino acids long. The germline gives CDR1 MDHEN, CDR2 SYDVKM. V lost 3 bases to trimming and J lost 4 bases, with 9 bases between them.

V is TRBV5-1 and J is TRBJ2-7; 10 nucleotides line up with TRBD2. The V and J ends lost 2 bases and 1 base, in that order; junction bases with no gene match: 3. Germline CDR1 SGHRS, CDR2 YFSETQ. The CDR3 sequence is 15 residues long. CDR3 amino acids: CASSFSGRDSYEQYF. DNA for the CDR3: TGCGCCAGCAGCTTCAGCGGGAGGGATTCCTACGAGCAGTACTTC.

The chain employs TRBV19 and TRBJ1-1, with D possibly TRBD1 on 5 matching bases. CDR1 is LNHDA and CDR2 is SQIVND in the germline V gene (reference sequence). This CDR3 is 15 amino acids long. V was shortened by 7 bases and J by 0 bases, with 15 bases between the two germline ends. CDR3 residues: CASTVEGLMNTEAFF. Here the CDR3 DNA reads TGTGCCAGTACCGTTGAGGGACTCATGAACACTGAAGCTTTCTTT.

The rearrangement links TRBV1 to TRBJ2-1; the table's D call of TRBD2 was not tested on the DNA. TRBV1 is recorded as a pseudogene. The CDR3 totals 17 residues. This CDR3 is CTSSQEQAAGPHNEQFF. CDR3 nucleotide sequence: TGCACCAGCAGCCAAGAACAGGCGGCGGGACCTCACAATGAGCAGTTCTTC.

The chain links TRBV20-1 to TRBJ2-1, with D perhaps TRBD2 (5 bases). With 6 bases removed from V and 7 bases from J, the gap between germline ends came to 7 bases. CDR3 length: 10 amino acids. CDR1 is DFQATT, CDR2 SNEGSKA, per germline (reference sequence). For the CDR3, the DNA is TGCAGTGCGGGAGAGAATGAGCAGTTCTTC. Translated: CSAGENEQFF.

V usage is TRBV4-3 and J usage is TRBJ1-3; D gene uncertain. The CDR3 is 15 residues long. Trimming took off 3 bases at V and 0 bases at J, with 9 bases between the two ends. The germline V gene has CDR1 LGHNA and CDR2 YSLEER. CDR3 amino acids: CASSQEQSSGNTIYF. The CDR3 region has the DNA TGCGCCAGCAGCCAGGAACAGAGCTCTGGAAACACCATATATTTT.

V usage is TRBV5-5 and J usage is TRBJ1-6; possible D gene TRBD1, 6 bases. The V gene lost 4 bases and the J gene lost 7 bases, with 12 bases spanning the gap. The CDR3 is made up of 14 amino acids. Germline V gives CDR1 SGHKS, CDR2 YYEKEE (reference sequence). The CDR3 loop reads CASSLGAGNSPLHF. The DNA of the CDR3 is TGTGCCAGCAGCCTGGGGGCGGGCAATTCACCCCTCCACTTT.

The gene calls are TRBV6-5 and TRBJ2-7; D may be TRBD1 (6 bases). Looked up from germline, CDR1 is MNHEY and CDR2 is SVGAGI. This CDR3 has 13 residues. The germline V and J ends were trimmed by 3 bases and 3 bases, with 9 bases remaining between them. The CDR3 bases are TGTGCCAGCAGTTATACAGGGAACTACGAGCAGTACTTC. This codes for CASSYTGNYEQYF.

The rearrangement joins TRBV7-6 to TRBJ1-1; 11 bases agree with TRBD1. The CDR3 is 16 amino acids. Germline-derived CDR1 and CDR2 are SGHVS and FNYEAQ. Losses at the gene ends were 4 bases for V and 4 bases for J; bases not matched to a gene: 8. Written as DNA, the CDR3 is TGTGCCAGCAGCTACGGACAGGGGGCGATTGGCACTGAAGCTTTCTTT. Its translation is CASSYGQGAIGTEAFF.

J is TRBJ1-3 and V is TRBV19; D is unclear. The CDR3 is made up of 14 amino acids. In germline, CDR1 is LNHDA, CDR2 SQIVND (reference sequence). V was pared by 7 bases and J by 2 bases, with 12 bases between. CDR3 residues: CASTDRGTGNTIYF. The CDR3 DNA reads TGTGCCAGTACTGATAGAGGTACTGGAAACACCATATATTTT.

The rearrangement joins TRBV6-5 to TRBJ1-1; a possible D gene is TRBD1 (5 bases). Deletions cut 0 bases from V and 3 bases from J, with 11 bases between. Germline V gene sequence: CDR1 MNHEY, CDR2 SVGAGI. The CDR3 loop spans 15 amino acids. CDR3 in DNA: TGTGCCAGCAGTTACTCGGGGGGGGGAGACACTGAAGCTTTCTTT. Amino acid sequence: CASSYSGGGDTEAFF.

V is TRBV29-1 and J is TRBJ2-7, with D tentatively TRBD2 (6 bases). Trimming shortened V by 5 bases and J by 3 bases, and 14 bases separated the two germline ends. From germline, CDR1 is SQVTM and CDR2 ANQGSEA. CDR3 length: 13 residues. The CDR3 DNA reads as TGCAGCGTTAGACGGCGGGAAAGCTACGAGCAGTACTTC. It yields the protein CSVRRRESYEQYF.

The chain combines TRBV7-9 with TRBJ2-5, with 8 nucleotides matching TRBD1. The CDR3 totals 16 residues. Germline trimming cut 1 base from V and 3 bases from J; bases unmatched to any gene: 7. Germline V gene data show CDR1 as SEHNR and CDR2 as FQNEAQ (reference sequence). The CDR3 protein is CASSLGDRGWEETQYF. The CDR3, as DNA: TGTGCCAGCAGCTTAGGTGACAGGGGTTGGGAAGAGACCCAGTACTTC.

The gene calls are TRBV5-1 and TRBJ2-5; 9 nucleotides agree with TRBD2. Trimming took 5 bases from V and 3 from J; bases not matched to a gene: 5. Germline V gene data show CDR1 as SGHRS and CDR2 as YFSETQ. CDR3 size: 14 residues. The DNA of the CDR3 is TGCGCCAGCAGAGGGCTAGCGGGAAAAGAGACCCAGTACTTC. It yields the protein CASRGLAGKETQYF.

The chain links TRBV7-9 to TRBJ2-4; 9 bases are shared with TRBD1. CDR1 SEHNR and CDR2 FQNEAQ come from the germline V gene (reference sequence). The CDR3 totals 14 residues. The V gene end was trimmed by 5 bases and the J gene end by 4 bases; junction bases not matched to a gene: 3. The CDR3 protein is CASSPGTGKNIQYF. The CDR3 DNA follows: TGTGCCAGCAGCCCCGGGACAGGGAAAAACATTCAGTACTTC.